This entry describes one T cell receptor (beta chain). Its antigen remains unidentified. Being one base from a much bigger clone, this may be a read error. V shed 4 bases and J 7 bases; nucleotides not matched to a gene: 8. This CDR3 has 14 amino acids. Germline CDR1 is DFQATT and CDR2 is SNEGSKA (reference sequence). One entry per CDR3 protein results from TCRdb running MiXCR on the 5' RACE reads. Of roughly 62,000 distinct CDR3 sequences listed, about 2.5% were seen once; the top ten hold 3%. This entry belongs to a study of neurological immune-mediated disorders. Points from the study as a whole: When repertoires were grouped phylogenetically, those of 18 of 34 multiple sclerosis patients fell into one related-CDR3 cluster, a possible signature.

The sequence was obtained from a man between 45 and 60 years old with multiple sclerosis. The sample taken for sequencing was PBMCs. The V and J genes are TRBV20-1 and TRBJ2-5; 11 nucleotides line up with TRBD2. This CDR3 is CSATSGGIKGTQYF. The CDR3 DNA reads as TGCAGTGCTACTAGCGGGGGGATAAAAGGGACCCAGTACTTC.